A single sample gave rise to the 3 T cell receptor beta chains below, sequenced in a study of blood T cells in healthy people across ages. Through a sample-barcoded 5' primer and a J-beta primer mix, a second PCR was run for roughly 7 to 12 cycles. TCRdb used MiXCR to reprocess the 5' RACE reads, holding one entry per CDR3 protein. The sample contains about a million distinct CDR3 sequences, around two fifths of which appear only once. Material: blood. All receptors derive from a young man in good health.

This clonotype was seen more than once but under ten times. The rearrangement joins TRBV4-3 to TRBJ2-7; 7 nucleotides line up with TRBD2. The CDR3 is made up of 15 amino acids. From germline, CDR1 is LGHNA and CDR2 YSLEER. J lost 3 bases, V lost 4 bases, and 9 bases had no gene match. In DNA, the CDR3 is TGCGCCAGCAGCCGTCAGGCTAGCGGAGTCTACGAGCAGTACTTC. Translation gives CASSRQASGVYEQYF.

The V call is TRBV6-2 or TRBV6-3, the J call TRBJ1-2; D uncertain. CDR1 MNHEY and CDR2 SVGEGT come from the germline V gene. Between the trimmed V and J ends, which lost 2 bases and 3 bases, there was a span of 10 bases. This CDR3 has 14 amino acids. The CDR3 here is CASSYRASDYGYTF. CDR3 DNA: TGTGCCAGCAGTTACCGAGCCAGCGACTATGGCTACACCTTC.

This chain connects TRBV27 to TRBJ2-5; 7 positions match TRBD1. Germline V gene lookup returns CDR1 MNHEY and CDR2 SMNVEV (reference sequence). The J segment lost 5 bases and the V segment lost 6 bases, leaving 15 bases of the junction unmatched. There are 16 residues in the CDR3. The CDR3 spells CASRRKSGGLRETQYF. CDR3 bases: TGTGCCAGCAGGCGAAAATCAGGGGGTTTGCGGGAGACCCAGTACTTC.